These 22 T cell receptor beta chains came from one sample sequenced in a study of blood T cell repertoires in COVID-19. Clones were sequenced by immunoSEQ multiplex PCR, and TCRdb holds only the in-frame ones, with some missing. The sample includes 65,000 to 70,000 clones, 85% to 90% of them seen just once. Sequencing input: peripheral blood. The source is a man in his forties or fifties with acute or convalescent COVID-19.

DNA of the CDR3: TGTGCCAGCAGTTACGGGACAGGACCCTCGTACGAGCAGTACTTC. Its translation: CASSYGTGPSYEQYF. The rearrangement joins TRBV6-5 to TRBJ2-7; 8 bases line up with TRBD1. This CDR3 is built from 15 residues. Per germline, CDR1 MNHEY and CDR2 SVGAGI. Germline trimming cut 2 bases from V and 4 bases from J; bases unmatched to any gene: 7.

This clone was recorded once. V is TRBV6-6 and J is TRBJ2-3, with a possible D match to TRBD2 (5 bases). V dropped 6 bases and J dropped 0 bases, with 7 bases sitting between them. The CDR3 sequence is 13 residues long. Germline CDR1 and CDR2: MNHNY and SVGAGI (reference sequence). The CDR3 DNA reads as TGTGCCAGCAGGAGCGGTAGCACAGATACGCAGTATTTT. This encodes CASRSGSTDTQYF.

The chain recombines TRBV6-1 with TRBJ2-7, with 9 nucleotides matching TRBD1. This CDR3 region has 18 residues. V was pared by 0 bases and J by 5 bases, with 14 bases of the junction left unmatched. CDR1 is MNHNS and CDR2 is SASEGT in the germline V gene. CDR3: CASSEAGIQWTGADEQYF. The CDR3 DNA follows: TGTGCCAGCAGTGAAGCCGGGATCCAATGGACAGGGGCTGACGAGCAGTACTTC.

This clone was found a few times. The chain recombines TRBV7-9 with TRBJ2-5; 12 nucleotides align to TRBD2. J was trimmed by 5 bases and V by 0 bases; bases with no gene match: 4. Germline CDR1 SEHNR, CDR2 FQNEAQ (reference sequence). This CDR3 is built from 16 residues. The CDR3, as DNA: TGTGCCAGCAGCTTAGCGAGGCTAGCGGGAGGGGAGACCCAGTACTTC. It translates to CASSLARLAGGETQYF.

This chain joins TRBV21-1 and TRBJ2-3; TRBD2 is the table's D call and was not checked against the DNA. TRBV21-1 is designated a pseudogene. The CDR3 consists of 19 residues. In DNA form, the CDR3 reads TGTGCCAGCAGCGTACCTGCAATGATAGCGTCCCAGGTCTGGGATACGCAGTATTTT. The encoded protein is CASSVPAMIASQVWDTQYF.

The rearrangement uses TRBV28 and TRBJ1-2, with 10 bases matching TRBD1. V lost 6 bases and J lost 4; bases outside the gene matches: 20. The CDR3 consists of 19 residues. CDR1 is MDHEN and CDR2 is SYDVKM in the germline V gene. CDR3 DNA: TGTGCCAGCAGCCCCGCCGACTCCCGGGACAGGGGTTTTTTCTATGGCTACACCTTC. Its translation: CASSPADSRDRGFFYGYTF.

V gene TRBV6-1 combines with J gene TRBJ2-7; a possible D gene is TRBD1 (5 bases). The CDR3 has 14 amino acids. Germline V gives CDR1 MNHNS, CDR2 SASEGT. V was shortened by 2 bases and J by 4 bases, with 12 bases between the two germline ends. The CDR3 DNA reads as TGTGCCAGCAGTGAATTGGACGGACAATACGAGCAGTACTTC. It specifies CASSELDGQYEQYF.

Only one count was recorded for this clone. The same CDR3 arises from other DNA sequences in this sample as well. V and J are TRBV7-2 and TRBJ1-1; D is undetermined. The germline CDR1 and CDR2 sequences are SGHTA and FQGNSA. Between the trimmed V and J ends, which lost 3 bases and 4 bases, there was a span of 9 bases. CDR3 length: 13 residues. The CDR3 loop reads CASSFSVGTEAFF. DNA for the CDR3: TGTGCCAGCAGCTTCAGCGTAGGCACTGAAGCTTTCTTT.

The chain employs TRBV9 and TRBJ2-5; TRBD2 might be the D (7 bases). V was shortened by 4 bases and J by 5 bases, with 15 bases between the two germline ends. Germline values: CDR1 SGDLS, CDR2 YYNGEE. CDR3 length: 14 amino acids. The CDR3 coding sequence is TGTGCCAGCAGCCGTGAGGGGGGGGAGGAGACCCAGTACTTC. This translates into CASSREGGEETQYF. Variable domain in full (rest from reference TRBV9 and TRBJ2-5): DSGVTQTPKHLITATGQRVTLRCSPRSGDLSVYWYQQSLDQGLQFLIQYYNGEERAKGNILERFSAQQFPDLHSELNLSSLELGDSALYFCASSREGGEETQYFGPGTRLLVL.

The chain uses TRBV28 and TRBJ1-3; TRBD1 might be the D (6 bases). The CDR3 spans 14 residues. Germline CDR1 and CDR2: MDHEN and SYDVKM. V was trimmed by 3 bases and J by 4 bases, leaving 10 bases between them. CDR3 amino acids: CASSLGHEGNTIYF. The CDR3 DNA reads as TGTGCCAGCAGTTTGGGACATGAAGGAAACACCATATATTTT.

The CDR3 DNA is TGTGCCAGCACTCCCTCGGGCATCGGACAGACTTGGTCCGGCTACACCTTC. Translation: CASTPSGIGQTWSGYTF. The chain combines TRBV27 with TRBJ1-2, with D perhaps matching TRBD1 (6 bases). This CDR3 comprises 17 residues. V was pared by 7 bases and J by 8 bases, with 29 bases between. Germline V gives CDR1 MNHEY, CDR2 SMNVEV (reference sequence).

V is TRBV10-2 and J is TRBJ1-6; 7 bases agree with TRBD1. Trimming cost V 6 bases and J 9 bases; bases outside gene matches: 8. CDR3 size: 14 residues. Germline assignment: CDR1 WSHSY and CDR2 SAAADI. CDR3 protein: CASSRDSLTSPLHF. The CDR3 DNA reads as TGCGCCAGCAGCCGGGACAGCCTGACTTCACCCCTCCACTTT.

The genes are TRBV5-1 and TRBJ2-3; 12 positions match TRBD2. Germline loops: CDR1 SGHRS, CDR2 YFSETQ. J lost 1 base, V lost 4 bases, and 10 bases had no gene match. The CDR3 runs to 18 residues. CDR3 sequence reads: CASSPFSGLAGRTDTQYF. The CDR3 DNA sequence: TGCGCCAGCAGCCCCTTCTCCGGACTAGCGGGACGCACAGATACGCAGTATTTT.

This clone was counted only a few times. The rearrangement links TRBV18 to TRBJ1-6; D gene ambiguous. The CDR3 contains 14 residues. Germline CDR1 is KGHSH and CDR2 is LQKENI. Trimming cost V 4 bases and J 4 bases, with 8 bases left between them. CDR3 nucleotide sequence: TGTGCCAGCTCACGTGGGGAGTATAATTCACCCCTCCACTTT. Protein: CASSRGEYNSPLHF.

The chain combines TRBV5-3 with TRBJ2-1; TRBD2 matches at 7 bases. TRBV5-3 is an open reading frame whose function is uncertain. V was pared by 3 bases and J by 4 bases, with 10 bases of the junction left unmatched. The CDR3 has 16 amino acids. CDR3 loop: CARSSTGLDKYNEQFF. CDR3 bases: TGTGCCAGAAGCTCGACTGGACTAGATAAATACAATGAGCAGTTCTTC.

A few counts support this clone. V is TRBV29-1 and J is TRBJ1-1; D is ambiguous. CDR1 is SQVTM and CDR2 is ANQGSEA in the germline V gene. The length of the CDR3 is 13 residues. Trimming stripped 1 base from V and 8 bases from J, with 14 bases between. The CDR3 sequence: CSVEGLAAVEAFF. The CDR3 nucleotides are TGCAGCGTTGAAGGACTGGCGGCCGTAGAAGCTTTCTTT.

This clone has a single count. The gene calls are TRBV6-5 and TRBJ1-1, with D uncertain. Germline-derived CDR1 and CDR2 are MNHEY and SVGAGI. Trimming left V 11 bases short and J 1 base short, with 14 bases between. The CDR3 loop spans 13 amino acids. The CDR3 nucleotides are TGTGCCGTAGGGAGGTCGGGGAACACTGAAGCTTTCTTT. It translates to CAVGRSGNTEAFF.

The chain has TRBV11-3 and TRBJ2-2; D is possibly TRBD1 (6 bases). The CDR3 totals 16 residues. V gave up 0 bases and J gave up 5 bases, with 13 bases separating them. CDR1 SGHNT and CDR2 YENEEA come from the germline V gene. Here the CDR3 reads CASSLDWQGSTGELFF. Here the CDR3 DNA reads TGTGCCAGCAGCTTAGATTGGCAGGGGTCAACCGGGGAGCTGTTTTTT. The whole variable domain, filled in from reference TRBV11-3 and TRBJ2-2, reads EAGVVQSPRYKIIEKKQPVAFWCNPISGHNTLYWYLQNLGQGPELLIRYENEEAVDDSQLPKDRFSAERLKGVDSTLKIQPAELGDSAVYLCASSLDWQGSTGELFFGEGSRLTVL.

About this clone itself: An end of the junction does not agree with germline; a read error may underlie this. This chain connects TRBV23-1 to TRBJ2-2, with D possibly TRBD1 on 6 matching bases. TRBV23-1 is an ORF, with its function uncertain. The CDR3 has 9 residues. The CDR3 DNA is TGCGCCAGCAGTCAGAGGACAGATTTT. This sequence encodes CASSQRTDF.

Here the CDR3 DNA reads TGTGCCAGCAGCTTAGGGTACAGGGGGTTATACGAGCAGTACTTC. It specifies CASSLGYRGLYEQYF. The chain employs TRBV11-2 and TRBJ2-7, with 8 bases aligning to TRBD1. The V and J ends lost 1 base and 4 bases, in that order; junction bases with no gene match: 6. Germline CDR1 and CDR2: SGHAT and FQNNGV. The CDR3 runs to 15 residues.

The chain joins TRBV27 to TRBJ1-6; 7 positions match TRBD1. Germline CDR1 reads MNHEY; CDR2 reads SMNVEV (reference sequence). Trimming cost V 6 bases and J 5 bases; bases outside gene matches: 7. The CDR3 sequence is 15 residues long. The CDR3 bases are TGTGCCAGCAGGGGACAGCTAAGGGATAATTCACCCCTCCACTTT. Translated: CASRGQLRDNSPLHF.

The J gene is TRBJ1-2, the V gene TRBV11-2; 10 bases map to TRBD1. CDR3 length: 15 amino acids. The ends lost 5 bases at V and 6 bases at J; junction bases unmatched: 9. Germline CDR1 reads SGHAT; CDR2 reads FQNNGV. CDR3 sequence (DNA): TGTGCCAGCAGCCCTCGACAGGGGGCAGTTGATGGCTACACCTTC. Translation: CASSPRQGAVDGYTF.